The 18 T cell receptor beta chains below all came from one sample that was sequenced in a study of CD8 T cells in ankylosing spondylitis. In TCRdb, the 5' RACE reads were re-called with MiXCR into one record per CDR3 protein. The sample has approximately 260,000 distinct CDR3 sequences, roughly 8.6% seen once. The sequenced sample consisted of blood, either unsorted or a sorted T cell fraction (not recorded which). These TCRs come from a male donor with ankylosing spondylitis or in good health (not recorded which).

Ten or more counts support this clonotype. This sequence joins TRBV4-1 and TRBJ2-2, with TRBD1 matching 9 bases. This CDR3 comprises 14 residues. The germline CDR1 and CDR2 sequences are MGHRA and YSYEKL. Trimming removed 6 bases from V and 4 bases from J; junction bases left unmatched: 3. This chain's CDR3 is CASRRQGGTGELFF. Here the CDR3 DNA reads TGCGCCAGCAGGCGACAGGGGGGCACCGGGGAGCTGTTTTTT.

The chain couples TRBV6-2 or TRBV6-3 to TRBJ2-7; D not resolved. Germline CDR1 and CDR2: MNHEY and SVGEGT. The CDR3 extends over 15 amino acids. V was cut by 2 bases and J by 1 base, with 12 bases left in between. The CDR3 protein is CASSYGPPSSYEQYF. The CDR3 region has the DNA TGTGCCAGCAGTTACGGACCACCTTCATCCTACGAGCAGTACTTC.

This clonotype occurred many times. This chain connects TRBV20-1 to TRBJ2-1; 9 bases agree with TRBD2. The V and J ends lost 1 base and 7 bases, in that order; junction bases with no gene match: 11. The CDR3 is 16 residues long. CDR1 is DFQATT, CDR2 SNEGSKA, per germline (reference sequence). CDR3 sequence: CSARGSRRLAENEQFF. Written as DNA, the CDR3 is TGCAGTGCTAGAGGATCCAGGAGACTAGCGGAAAATGAGCAGTTCTTC.

The sample holds many counts of this clonotype. V usage is TRBV20-1 and J usage is TRBJ2-3; D is uncertain. Germline CDR1 and CDR2: DFQATT and SNEGSKA (reference sequence). This CDR3 has 15 residues. Deletions cut 6 bases from V and 0 bases from J, with 16 bases between. CDR3 DNA sequence: TGCAGTGCCCACAGCCCCAGCGACAGCACAGATACGCAGTATTTT. Protein: CSAHSPSDSTDTQYF.

This clonotype was observed many times. The rearrangement links TRBV4-1 to TRBJ1-2; D remains unclear. In germline, CDR1 is MGHRA, CDR2 YSYEKL. Trimming removed 1 base at V and 4 bases at J, with 10 bases between. This CDR3 is built from 14 residues. The chain's CDR3 is CASSQGANLYGYTF. CDR3 DNA sequence: TGCGCCAGCAGCCAAGGGGCTAACCTCTATGGCTACACCTTC.

With respect to this clonotype: A much larger clone sits a single nucleotide away, making a read error possible. This rearrangement joins TRBV7-2 to TRBJ2-3; the D gene could be TRBD1 or TRBD2 (5 bases each). This CDR3 spans 14 amino acids. Looked up from germline, CDR1 is SGHTA and CDR2 is FQGNSA. CDR3 nucleotide sequence: TGTGCCAGCAGCTTCGCCCCTAGCACAGGTACGCAGTATTTT. The encoded protein is CASSFAPSTGTQYF.

The sample holds many counts of this clonotype. The genes are TRBV3-1 and TRBJ2-7; weak D call: TRBD2 (6 bases). The germline gives CDR1 LGHDT, CDR2 YNNKEL (reference sequence). The CDR3 has 15 residues. V dropped 4 bases and J dropped 3 bases, with 16 bases sitting between them. The chain's CDR3 is CASSPAGTPDYEQYF. CDR3 coding DNA: TGTGCCAGCAGCCCAGCCGGGACTCCTGACTACGAGCAGTACTTC.

This clonotype was observed at least ten times. The rearrangement links TRBV5-1 to TRBJ2-7; 7 nucleotides line up with TRBD2. The J segment lost 4 bases and the V segment lost 3 bases, leaving 7 bases of the junction unmatched. The CDR3 has 14 amino acids. Germline assignment: CDR1 SGHRS and CDR2 YFSETQ. The CDR3 DNA sequence: TGCGCCAGCAGCTGGAGCGGGACTTTTTACGAGCAGTACTTC. This encodes CASSWSGTFYEQYF.

The chain carries TRBV5-1 and TRBJ2-7; 7 bases are a match to TRBD2. Germline loops: CDR1 SGHRS, CDR2 YFSETQ. The CDR3 is made up of 15 amino acids. Losses at the gene ends were 0 bases for V and 3 bases for J; bases not matched to a gene: 6. The DNA of the CDR3 is TGCGCCAGCAGCTTGGGGGGGGACTACAGCTACGAGCAGTACTTC. The encoded protein is CASSLGGDYSYEQYF.

This clonotype came up many times. The chain combines TRBV4-3 with TRBJ1-1; 9 bases are a match to TRBD1. With 2 bases clipped from V and 5 bases from J, the junction kept 6 bases outside the gene matches. Germline V gene data show CDR1 as LGHNA and CDR2 as YSLEER. This CDR3 contains 15 residues. The CDR3 is CASSQKTGGGTEAFF. The DNA for the CDR3 is TGCGCCAGCAGCCAAAAGACAGGGGGAGGAACTGAAGCTTTCTTT.

The chain combines TRBV20-1 with TRBJ2-3; 8 bases match TRBD2. The CDR3 runs to 13 residues. Germline assignment: CDR1 DFQATT and CDR2 SNEGSKA (reference sequence). Trimming removed 1 base from V and 5 bases from J; junction bases left unmatched: 2. The CDR3 here is CSARARGGDTQYF. CDR3 in DNA: TGCAGTGCTAGAGCCCGGGGGGGAGATACGCAGTATTTT.

The chain carries TRBV29-1 and TRBJ1-3; D ambiguous. The CDR3 has 14 residues. V was cut by 6 bases and J by 4 bases, with 16 bases left in between. The germline V gene encodes CDR1 SQVTM and CDR2 ANQGSEA. The CDR3 region is CSVAEQKKGNTIYF. DNA for the CDR3: TGCAGCGTGGCTGAGCAAAAAAAGGGAAACACCATATATTTT. Filled out from reference TRBV29-1 and TRBJ1-3, the complete variable domain reads SAVISQKPSRDICQRGTSLTIQCQVDSQVTMMFWYRQQPGQSLTLIATANQGSEATYESGFVIDKFPISRPNLTFSTLTVSNMSPEDSSIYLCSVAEQKKGNTIYFGEGSWLTVV.

This clonotype was seen many times. J is TRBJ2-1 and V is TRBV6-4; D perhaps matches TRBD1 (6 bases). Trimming removed 7 bases from V and 3 bases from J, with 28 bases in between. This CDR3 contains 19 residues. CDR1 and CDR2 (germline): MRHNA, SNTAGT. As DNA, the CDR3 is TGTGCCAGCACCTCAGGGGCCCGGGACCTCCTAGCTGTCTACAATGAGCAGTTCTTC. It yields the protein CASTSGARDLLAVYNEQFF.

V and J are TRBV4-1 and TRBJ1-1, with D tentatively TRBD1 (6 bases). CDR1 is MGHRA, CDR2 YSYEKL, per germline. V shed 0 bases and J shed 1 base, with 30 bases lying between them. The CDR3 has 22 amino acids. The CDR3 is CASSQDYLYPSGAGEANTEAFF. In DNA form, the CDR3 reads TGCGCCAGCAGCCAAGATTATCTTTATCCTAGTGGGGCAGGGGAGGCGAACACTGAAGCTTTCTTT.

In its sample, this clonotype was seen many times. The rearrangement links TRBV28 to TRBJ1-3, with 7 bases identical to TRBD1. Per the germline V gene, CDR1 is MDHEN and CDR2 is SYDVKM. This CDR3 comprises 16 residues. Germline trimming cut 4 bases from V and 4 bases from J; bases unmatched to any gene: 10. Here the CDR3 reads CASSSPWDRRGNTIYF. CDR3 DNA: TGTGCCAGCAGTTCTCCTTGGGACAGAAGGGGAAACACCATATATTTT.

As concerns this clonotype: An end of the junction does not agree with germline; a read error may underlie this. The V call is TRBV7-2, the J call TRBJ2-7; a possible D gene is TRBD2 (5 bases). The CDR3 has 12 amino acids. Germline CDR1 reads SGHTA; CDR2 reads FQGNSA. CDR3 in amino acids: CACSLSGYEQYF. The CDR3 region has the DNA TGTGCCTGCAGCTTGAGCGGCTACGAGCAGTACTTC.

The chain is built from TRBV18 and TRBJ1-1, with D unresolved. Trimming took 2 bases from V and 7 from J, leaving 11 bases between them. The CDR3 spans 13 residues. The germline CDR1 and CDR2 sequences are KGHSH and LQKENI. CDR3 sequence: CASSPSDTREAFF. The DNA of the CDR3 is TGTGCCAGCTCACCAAGCGACACCCGTGAAGCTTTCTTT.

This clonotype was detected many times. The chain employs TRBV5-1 and TRBJ1-2; no clear D. V shed 4 bases and J shed 7 bases, with 17 bases lying between them. Per the germline V gene, CDR1 is SGHRS and CDR2 is YFSETQ. This CDR3 comprises 14 residues. In DNA, the CDR3 is TGCGCCAGCAGCCTGGACGTAGATGGAGGTGGCTACACCTTC. It specifies CASSLDVDGGGYTF.